This T cell receptor (beta chain) was captured in a study of T cells after yellow fever vaccination. Study observations and caveats: Reappearing after the booster were most of the clones from primary vaccination (about 96% CD4, 88% CD8).

They built TCR cDNA with 5'RACE template switching, a step that put in a universal primer site and UMIs. Via MiXCR, TCRdb re-called the 5' RACE reads, giving one row per CDR3 protein. The sample contains about 130,000 distinct CDR3 sequences, more than 6.5% of which appear only once. This clonotype was found many times. Its antigen is unknown. The sequencing used CD4+ T cells sorted from PBMCs, collected 10 days after the yellow fever booster vaccination. This receptor was taken from a man aged 25 to 45 who received the YFV17D yellow fever vaccine.

DNA for the CDR3: TGTGCCAGCAGCGCCTTAGCGCCCCTTATTAACAATGAGCAGTTCTTC. It specifies CASSALAPLINNEQFF. J is TRBJ2-1 and V is TRBV7-6, with D possibly matching TRBD2 (5 bases). This CDR3 has 16 amino acids. Germline lookup yields CDR1 SGHVS and CDR2 FNYEAQ. The ends were cut back, 5 bases at V and 5 bases at J, with 19 bases in the middle. Variable domain in full (rest from reference TRBV7-6 and TRBJ2-1): GAGVSQSPRYKVTKRGQDVALRCDPISGHVSLYWYRQALGQGPEFLTYFNYEAQQDKSGLPNDRFSAERPEGSISTLTIQRTEQRDSAMYRCASSALAPLINNEQFFGPGTRLTVL.